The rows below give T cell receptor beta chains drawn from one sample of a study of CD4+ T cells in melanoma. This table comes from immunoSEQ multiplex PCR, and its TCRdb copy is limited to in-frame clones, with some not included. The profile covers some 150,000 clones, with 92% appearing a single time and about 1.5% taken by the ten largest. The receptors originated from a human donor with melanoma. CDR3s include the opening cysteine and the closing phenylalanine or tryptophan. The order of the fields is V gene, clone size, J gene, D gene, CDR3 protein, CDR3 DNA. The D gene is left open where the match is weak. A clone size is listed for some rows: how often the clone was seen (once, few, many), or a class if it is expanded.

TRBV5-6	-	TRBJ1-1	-	CASSFGGVLGGNTEAFF	TGTGCCAGCAGCTTTGGGGGAGTTTTAGGAGGAAACACTGAAGCTTTCTTT
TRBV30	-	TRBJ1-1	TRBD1	CAWSWFQGVRFEAFF	TGTGCCTGGAGTTGGTTCCAGGGGGTGCGTTTTGAAGCTTTCTTT
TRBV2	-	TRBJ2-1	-	CASTSGPGYNEQFF	TGTGCCAGCACCAGTGGGCCGGGCTACAATGAGCAGTTCTTC
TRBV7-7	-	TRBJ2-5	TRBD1	CASSARGQETQYF	TGTGCCAGCAGCGCGAGGGGGCAGGAGACCCAGTACTTC
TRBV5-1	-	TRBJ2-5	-	CASSRSGLPEETQYF	TGCGCCAGCAGCAGGTCGGGACTCCCCGAAGAGACCCAGTACTTC
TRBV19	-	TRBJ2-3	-	CASSTGSLLSTDTQYF	TGTGCCAGTAGCACCGGGTCCCTCCTAAGCACAGATACGCAGTATTTT
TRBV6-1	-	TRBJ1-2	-	CASGWTARGDYGYTF	TGTGCCAGCGGATGGACAGCACGTGGGGACTATGGCTACACCTTC
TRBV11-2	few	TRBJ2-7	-	CASSRYEQYF	TGTGCCAGCAGCCGCTACGAGCAGTACTTC
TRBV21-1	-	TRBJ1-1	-	CASSPRGLTGPRNTDEAFF	TGTGCCAGCAGCCCTCGAGGGTTGACAGGCCCTCGGAACACTGATGAAGCTTTCTTT
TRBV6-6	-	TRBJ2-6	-	CASSYSGTSGANVLTF	TGTGCCAGCAGTTACAGTGGGACCTCTGGGGCCAACGTCCTGACTTTC
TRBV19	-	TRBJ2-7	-	CASSPGGGGNYEQYF	TGTGCCAGTAGCCCCGGAGGGGGGGGGAACTACGAGCAGTACTTC
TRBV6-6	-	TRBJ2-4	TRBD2	CASSIRQRGGGNIQYF	TGTGCCAGCAGCATTCGTCAGCGGGGGGGCGGGAACATTCAGTACTTC
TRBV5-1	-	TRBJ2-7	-	CASSPGPGRSYEQYF	TGCGCCAGCAGCCCGGGGCCAGGACGTTCCTACGAGCAGTACTTC
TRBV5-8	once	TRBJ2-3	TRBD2	CASSLGTSGGDTQYF	TGTGCCAGCAGCTTGGGGACTAGCGGGGGAGATACGCAGTATTTT
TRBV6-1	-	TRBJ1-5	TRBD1	CASNANRGRQLQHF	TGTGCCAGCAACGCCAACAGGGGACGGCAGCTCCAGCATTTT
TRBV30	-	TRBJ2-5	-	CAWSFGGEAMETQYF	TGTGCCTGGAGTTTCGGGGGTGAGGCAATGGAGACCCAGTACTTC
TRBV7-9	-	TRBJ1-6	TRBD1	CASSGGTGFYSPLHF	TGTGCCAGCAGCGGGGGGACAGGATTTTATTCACCCCTCCACTTT
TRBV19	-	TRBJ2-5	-	CASSIAGTMTQYF	TGTGCCAGTAGTATAGCCGGGACCATGACCCAGTACTTC
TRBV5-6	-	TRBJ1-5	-	CASSLAGWGGSNQPQHF	TGTGCCAGCAGCTTGGCCGGGTGGGGAGGAAGCAATCAGCCCCAGCATTTT
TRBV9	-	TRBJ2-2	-	CASSGSHGTGELFF	TGTGCCAGCAGCGGGTCGCATGGGACCGGGGAGCTGTTTTTT
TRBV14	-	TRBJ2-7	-	CASSRQSETFGEQYF	TGTGCCAGCAGCCGACAGAGTGAAACCTTCGGAGAGCAGTACTTC
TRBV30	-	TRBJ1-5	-	CAWQRAGDNQPQHF	TGTGCCTGGCAGCGGGCAGGGGACAATCAGCCCCAGCATTTT
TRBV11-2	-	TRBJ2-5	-	CASSLVTGKEETQYF	TGTGCCAGCAGCTTAGTTACTGGCAAGGAAGAGACCCAGTACTTC
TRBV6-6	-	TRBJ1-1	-	CASTPPGGPNTEAFF	TGTGCCAGCACCCCACCTGGGGGGCCGAACACTGAAGCTTTCTTT
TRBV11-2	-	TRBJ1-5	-	CASSLSGTGNQPQHF	TGTGCCAGCAGCTTATCGGGGACGGGCAATCAGCCCCAGCATTTT
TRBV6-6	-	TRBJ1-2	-	CASNTGLGYTF	TGTGCCAGCAATACAGGTTTAGGCTACACCTTC
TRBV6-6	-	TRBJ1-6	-	CASSSIRESPLHF	TGTGCCAGCAGTTCCATCAGGGAATCACCCCTCCACTTT
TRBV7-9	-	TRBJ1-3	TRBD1	CASRDRGTNTIYF	TGTGCCAGCCGGGACAGAGGTACAAACACCATATATTTT
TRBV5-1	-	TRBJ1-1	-	CASSLSSLNTEAFF	TGCGCCAGCAGCTTGTCCAGCTTGAACACTGAAGCTTTCTTT
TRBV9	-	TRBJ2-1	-	CASSFQARAEQFF	TGTGCCAGCAGCTTCCAAGCCCGGGCAGAGCAGTTCTTC
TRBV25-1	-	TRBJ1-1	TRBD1	CASSDMHRGNTEAFF	TGTGCCAGCAGTGATATGCACAGGGGGAACACTGAAGCTTTCTTT
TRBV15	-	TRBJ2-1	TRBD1	CATSWGGTGTPYNEQFF	TGTGCCACCAGCTGGGGCGGGACAGGGACCCCCTACAATGAGCAGTTCTTC
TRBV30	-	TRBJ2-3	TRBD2	CAWSPSRTSGGTDTQYF	TGTGCCTGGAGTCCCTCACGGACTAGCGGGGGCACAGATACGCAGTATTTT
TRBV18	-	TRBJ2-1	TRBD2	CASSPLGLAVNNEQFF	TGTGCCAGCTCACCCTTGGGACTAGCGGTGAACAATGAGCAGTTCTTC
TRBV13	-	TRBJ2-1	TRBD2	CASSETTSGGANEQFF	TGTGCCAGCAGCGAAACTACTAGCGGGGGGGCCAATGAGCAGTTCTTC
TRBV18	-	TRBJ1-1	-	CASSATVNTEAFF	TGTGCCAGCTCAGCGACGGTGAACACTGAAGCTTTCTTT
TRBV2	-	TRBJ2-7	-	CASKKGPGEQYF	TGTGCCAGCAAAAAGGGTCCGGGTGAGCAGTACTTC
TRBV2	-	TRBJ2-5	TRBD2	CASSEVRGGQETQYF	TGTGCCAGCAGTGAAGTTCGGGGGGGACAAGAGACCCAGTACTTC
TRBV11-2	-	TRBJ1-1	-	CASSESPGDNTEAFF	TGTGCCAGCAGCGAAAGCCCAGGCGACAACACTGAAGCTTTCTTT
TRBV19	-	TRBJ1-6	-	CASRDRTLSPLHF	TGTGCCAGTCGCGATAGAACCCTCTCACCCCTCCACTTT
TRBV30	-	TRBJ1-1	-	CAWGSGVRAEAFF	TGTGCCTGGGGGAGTGGAGTTCGGGCTGAAGCTTTCTTT
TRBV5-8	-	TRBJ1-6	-	CASSLVGNSPLHF	TGTGCCAGCAGCTTGGTGGGGAATTCACCCCTCCACTTT
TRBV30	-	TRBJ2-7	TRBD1	CAWSIWGRGQSYEQYF	TGTGCCTGGAGTATCTGGGGCAGGGGGCAATCGTACGAGCAGTACTTC
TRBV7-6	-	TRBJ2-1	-	CASSVEGDRTRYNEQFF	TGTGCCAGCAGCGTAGAAGGTGACAGGACTCGCTACAATGAGCAGTTCTTC
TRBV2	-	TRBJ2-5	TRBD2	CASTQTGGETQYF	TGTGCCAGCACCCAAACGGGGGGTGAGACCCAGTACTTC
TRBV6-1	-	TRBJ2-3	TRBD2	CASSGAGGPADTQYF	TGTGCCAGCAGTGGAGCGGGGGGGCCCGCAGATACGCAGTATTTT
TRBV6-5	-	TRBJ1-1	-	CASSYRGGAEAFF	TGTGCCAGCAGTTACCGGGGGGGGGCTGAAGCTTTCTTT
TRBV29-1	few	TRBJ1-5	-	CSVLPNSNQPQHF	TGCAGCGTTTTGCCGAACAGCAATCAGCCCCAGCATTTT
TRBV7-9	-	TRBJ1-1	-	CASSRQGYTEAFF	TGTGCCAGCAGTCGGCAGGGCTACACTGAAGCTTTCTTT
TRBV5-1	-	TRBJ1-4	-	CASSLGVNEKLFF	TGCGCCAGCAGCTTGGGGGTTAATGAAAAACTGTTTTTT
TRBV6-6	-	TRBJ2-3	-	CAGGGHSSTDTQYF	TGTGCCGGGGGGGGACACTCTAGCACAGATACGCAGTATTTT